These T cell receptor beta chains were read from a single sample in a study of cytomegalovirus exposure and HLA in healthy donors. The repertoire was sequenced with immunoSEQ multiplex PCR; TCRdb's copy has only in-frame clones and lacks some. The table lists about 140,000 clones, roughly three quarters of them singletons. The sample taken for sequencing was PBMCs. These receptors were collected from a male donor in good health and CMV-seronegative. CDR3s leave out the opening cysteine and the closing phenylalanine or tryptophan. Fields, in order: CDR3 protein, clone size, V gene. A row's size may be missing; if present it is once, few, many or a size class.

CDR3: AEGRGMGTDTQY
size: .
V: TRBV30

CDR3: ASSPWGSGSPPEQF
size: .
V: TRBV5-1

CDR3: ASSLGGHSATNEKLF
size: .
V: TRBV5-1

CDR3: ASSPDRGGMVQGKLF
size: .
V: TRBV5-4

CDR3: ASSIKWGVINEQF
size: .
V: TRBV27

CDR3: ASSGNRNTEAF
size: .
V: TRBV2

CDR3: ASSGQTNTGELF
size: .
V: TRBV19

CDR3: ASSPDRDNQPQH
size: few
V: TRBV5-5

CDR3: ASSLEGLAGYNEQF
size: .
V: TRBV11-2

CDR3: ASSPHRDNTEAF
size: .
V: TRBV7-8

CDR3: ASSSLGTSSRVEQY
size: .
V: TRBV27

CDR3: ASSYVRDQPQH
size: few
V: TRBV6-5

CDR3: ASSEVRGQGNSPLH
size: .
V: TRBV2

CDR3: ASRLGQGDPYEQY
size: .
V: TRBV6-5

CDR3: ASSLAAQTSTDTQY
size: .
V: TRBV5-5

CDR3: ASSTSSGTYYGYT
size: .
V: TRBV19

CDR3: ALARAYNSPLH
size: few
V: TRBV30

CDR3: ASAVAGVTDTQY
size: .
V: TRBV19

CDR3: ASSLWQNYGYT
size: .
V: TRBV28

CDR3: ASSLGLAGADTQY
size: .
V: TRBV28

CDR3: ASRRDSFNSPLH
size: few
V: TRBV7-6